This note documents a single TCR beta chain sequence. Antigen unknown. This sample is drawn from a study of CD8+ T cells in alopecia areata. At the level of the study: Tofacitinib therapy took 6 to 18 months; 6 months off drug came after. General observations from the study: Scalp sample data also include resident alphabeta T cells from normal skin. Normal scalp had lower clonality than lesional scalp, with alopecia totalis/universalis lesions showing this most strongly.

The V gene's germline CDR1 is LNHDA and CDR2 SQIVND (reference sequence). Trimming at V came to 4 bases and at J to 6 bases, leaving 5 bases not matched to a gene. The CDR3 has 14 amino acids. As the sequencing template, cDNA was produced by extracting RNA and reverse transcribing it. Sequencing used immunoSEQ multiplex PCR; TCRdb keeps in-frame clones, though not all of them. The repertoire holds fewer than 200,000 clones, with around 60% as singletons. The receptor's source is a human donor with alopecia areata. The specimen comprised CD4+ T cells sorted from blood, sampled at week 0. The rearrangement uses TRBV19 and TRBJ1-5; TRBD1 matches at 8 bases. The CDR3 region is CASSKAGGVQPQHF. The CDR3 nucleotides read TGTGCCAGTAGTAAGGCAGGGGGCGTTCAGCCCCAGCATTTT.